This is a list of T cell receptor beta chains from one sample in a study of blood T cell repertoires in COVID-19. TCRdb's copy holds only in-frame clones and misses some; the assay was immunoSEQ multiplex PCR. This sample yields around 210,000 clones, of which 89% are seen a single time; 6.5% to 9.5% belongs to the top ten. Sample: PBMCs or T cells enriched from blood (not recorded which). Source of these receptors: a woman aged 18-29 years who had recovered from COVID-19. The CDR3 runs from the conserved cysteine through the conserved F or W. D genes are given only for firm matches. Expanded clones are given a class, and other clones once, few, many or no size at all.

j_call | clone_size | cdr3_length | d_call | v_call | cdr3_aa | cdr3_nt
TRBJ2-7 | NA | 15 | TRBD1 | TRBV5-6 | CASSSFDRGLGEQYF | TGTGCCAGCAGCTCTTTCGACAGGGGGCTTGGAGAGCAGTACTTC
TRBJ2-3 | NA | 12 | NA | TRBV3-1/TRBV3-2 | CASSQEGGTQYF | TGTGCCAGCAGCCAAGAGGGGGGTACGCAGTATTTT
TRBJ2-3 | NA | 16 | NA | TRBV11-2 | CASNRAGVSSTDTQYF | TGTGCCAGCAACAGGGCGGGGGTTTCGTCTACAGATACGCAGTATTTT
TRBJ2-2 | NA | 15 | NA | TRBV3-1/TRBV3-2 | CASSPQGWSPGELFF | TGTGCCAGCAGCCCACAGGGTTGGAGTCCCGGGGAGCTGTTTTTT
TRBJ2-3 | NA | 12 | TRBD2 | TRBV30 | CAWRASGDTQYF | TGTGCCTGGAGGGCTAGCGGAGATACGCAGTATTTT
TRBJ2-3 | NA | 15 | TRBD2 | TRBV9 | CASSRGGTSTDTQYF | TGTGCCAGCAGCCGGGGGGGGACTAGCACAGATACGCAGTATTTT
TRBJ1-2 | NA | 14 | NA | TRBV14 | CASSPRGGNYGYTF | TGTGCCAGCAGCCCCCGGGGAGGTAACTATGGCTACACCTTC
TRBJ1-2 | NA | 18 | NA | TRBV4-2 | CASSQAGGVLIKDYGYTF | TGTGCCAGCAGCCAAGCCGGCGGGGTGTTAATTAAAGACTATGGCTACACCTTC
TRBJ2-7 | NA | 13 | NA | TRBV28 | CASSYRVSYEQYF | TGTGCCAGCAGCTACAGGGTCTCCTACGAGCAGTACTTC
TRBJ1-1 | NA | 14 | TRBD1 | TRBV7-8 | CASSSDREITEAFF | TGTGCCAGCAGCTCGGACAGGGAGATCACTGAAGCTTTCTTT
TRBJ2-7 | NA | 12 | NA | TRBV5-1 | CASSLSTREQYF | TGCGCCAGCAGCCTATCGACCAGGGAGCAGTACTTC
TRBJ1-2 | NA | 11 | NA | TRBV20-1 | CSARRDYGYTF | TGCAGTGCTAGGCGGGACTATGGCTACACCTTC
TRBJ1-3 | NA | 15 | NA | TRBV5-1 | CASRSGQTSGNTIYF | TGCGCCAGCAGATCTGGACAGACCTCTGGAAACACCATATATTTT
TRBJ1-3 | NA | 17 | TRBD1 | TRBV28 | CASNPFRDRGSGNTIYF | TGTGCCAGCAACCCTTTCCGGGACAGGGGATCCGGAAACACCATATATTTT
TRBJ2-2 | NA | 14 | NA | TRBV30 | CARGPGANTGELFF | TGTGCCCGGGGGCCGGGGGCGAACACCGGGGAGCTGTTTTTT
TRBJ1-5 | NA | 16 | NA | TRBV5-1 | CASSLGEGVGNQPQHF | TGCGCCAGCAGCTTGGGGGAGGGTGTGGGCAATCAGCCCCAGCATTTT
TRBJ1-2 | NA | 10 | NA | TRBV30 | CAWRLNGYTF | TGTGCCTGGAGACTGAATGGCTACACCTTC
TRBJ1-1 | NA | 13 | NA | TRBV4-1 | CASSQDRTSEAFF | TGCGCCAGCAGCCAAGATCGAACATCTGAAGCTTTCTTT
TRBJ1-1 | NA | 15 | NA | TRBV5-1 | CASSLAGFGNTEAFF | TGCGCCAGCAGCTTGGCAGGGTTCGGGAACACTGAAGCTTTCTTT
TRBJ1-1 | once | 15 | NA | TRBV30 | CAWSVRRGVGTEAFF | TGTGCCTGGAGTGTCAGAAGGGGTGTAGGCACTGAAGCTTTCTTT
TRBJ2-3 | few | 14 | TRBD2 | TRBV25-1 | CASSPVGGTDTQYF | TGTGCCAGCAGCCCCGTGGGGGGGACAGATACGCAGTATTTT
TRBJ2-7 | NA | 14 | TRBD1 | TRBV28 | CASSLRDRNYEQYF | TGTGCCAGCAGTTTAAGGGACAGGAACTACGAGCAGTACTTC
TRBJ1-5 | NA | 14 | NA | TRBV7-9 | CASSSDLWSQPQHF | TGTGCCAGCAGCTCTGACCTGTGGAGTCAGCCCCAGCATTTT
TRBJ1-1 | NA | 16 | NA | TRBV18 | CASSPSAGAIGAEAFF | TGTGCCAGCTCACCATCAGCAGGGGCGATCGGTGCTGAAGCTTTCTTT
TRBJ1-1 | NA | 14 | TRBD1 | TRBV14 | CASSPLSRGTEAFF | TGTGCCAGCAGCCCCCTTTCCAGGGGGACTGAAGCTTTCTTT
TRBJ1-2 | NA | 16 | TRBD1 | TRBV28 | CASSLTQGAGVMGYTF | TGTGCCAGCAGTTTGACACAGGGGGCAGGGGTAATGGGCTACACCTTC
TRBJ1-1 | NA | 15 | TRBD1 | TRBV28 | CASTRPRGRNTEAFF | TGTGCCAGCACCAGACCCAGGGGGCGCAACACTGAAGCTTTCTTT
TRBJ2-1 | NA | 16 | NA | TRBV10-2 | CASSAGLGVDYNEQFF | TGCGCCAGCAGTGCGGGACTGGGGGTTGACTACAATGAGCAGTTCTTC
TRBJ1-4 | NA | 14 | TRBD1 | TRBV10-3 | CAISAGQGNEKLFF | TGTGCCATCAGTGCGGGACAGGGAAATGAAAAACTGTTTTTT
TRBJ1-4 | NA | 15 | TRBD1 | TRBV2 | CASSEEGQPNEKLFF | TGTGCCAGCAGTGAAGAGGGACAGCCGAATGAAAAACTGTTTTTT
TRBJ2-2 | NA | 17 | TRBD1 | TRBV11-3 | CASSWKGTGANTGELFF | TGTGCCAGCAGCTGGAAAGGGACAGGGGCGAACACCGGGGAGCTGTTTTTT
TRBJ1-3 | NA | 13 | NA | TRBV7-3 | CASSGGPGNTIYF | TGTGCCAGCTCGGGGGGACCTGGAAACACCATATATTTT
TRBJ1-5 | once | 14 | NA | TRBV3-1/TRBV3-2 | CASTRCYSNQPQHF | TGTGCCAGCACCAGATGTTATAGCAATCAGCCCCAGCATTTT
TRBJ2-3 | NA | 18 | TRBD2 | TRBV7-9 | CASSLLYLAGDLTDTQYF | TGTGCCAGCAGCTTACTTTACCTAGCGGGGGATCTCACAGATACGCAGTATTTT
TRBJ2-1 | NA | 15 | TRBD1 | TRBV9 | CASSGGQGLGNEQFF | TGTGCCAGCAGCGGGGGACAGGGCTTAGGCAATGAGCAGTTCTTC
TRBJ2-2 | NA | 15 | NA | TRBV4-2 | CASSQAGENTGELFF | TGTGCCAGCAGCCAAGCGGGGGAAAACACCGGGGAGCTGTTTTTT
TRBJ1-1 | NA | 12 | TRBD1 | TRBV6-2/TRBV6-3 | CASSRWDSEAFF | TGTGCCAGCAGCCGGTGGGACAGTGAAGCTTTCTTT
TRBJ1-4 | NA | 16 | NA | TRBV18 | CASSPANGGFSEKLFF | TGTGCCAGCTCACCGGCAAATGGGGGGTTTAGCGAAAAACTGTTTTTT
TRBJ1-1 | NA | 15 | NA | TRBV7-9 | CASSLPQGLGTEAFF | TGTGCCAGCAGCTTACCTCAGGGATTGGGAACTGAAGCTTTCTTT